This record looks at one T cell receptor beta chain sequence and its context. No antigen is known for it. This sample is drawn from a study of identical twins. Overall study results and limits: Donors were not followed over many years; analysis was cross-sectional.

Each CDR3 protein gets one entry after TCRdb re-called the 5' RACE reads with MiXCR. This repertoire shows some 500,000 distinct CDR3 sequences, around 20% found once; its top ten account for 0.8% to 1%. A further study also used this sample, focusing on T cells expressing NK-cell markers. As that report states: Repertoires of TCR beta were obtained from T cells sorted as CD3+CD56+NKG2C+, CD3+CD56+NKG2C- and CD3+CD56-NKG2C+. A few donors likewise had their CD3+CD56-NKG2C+ fraction led by these clonotypes. The HCMV specificity of the expanded NKG2C+ T cell clones stayed unresolved.

Sequences were obtained from CD4+ T cells sorted from blood. The clonotype comes from a woman younger than 30 in good health.

The CDR3: CSVRTGTGKFEQYF. The CDR3 coding sequence is TGCAGCGTTAGGACCGGGACAGGGAAATTCGAGCAGTACTTC. The chain joins TRBV29-1 to TRBJ2-7; TRBD1 agrees at 9 bases. Looked up from germline, CDR1 is SQVTM and CDR2 is ANQGSEA. This CDR3 region has 14 residues. The ends lost 5 bases at V and 6 bases at J; junction bases unmatched: 11.